The text below deals with one T cell receptor (beta chain). Its antigen is unknown. The data originate from a study of vaccination effects on CD4 cells after COVID-19. Study background: Antigen-specific CD4+ T cells were first expanded with viral peptide pools by the ViraFEST assay and only then sequenced. Each participant was given two doses of one vaccine (BNT162b2 or mRNA-1273).

When more than 9 days of culture had elapsed, CD4+ T cells were isolated. The germline V and J ends were trimmed by 6 bases and 5 bases, with 19 bases remaining between them. The CDR3 extends over 15 amino acids. Germline CDR1 reads SGHTA; CDR2 reads FQGNSA. Measured with immunoSEQ multiplex PCR; TCRdb has only the in-frame clones, and not every one. Among tens of thousands of clones listed, 65% to 80% were seen once. The rearrangement uses TRBV7-2 and TRBJ1-1; D is possibly TRBD1 (5 bases). The clonotype originates from a human donor who received a COVID-19 vaccine. This specimen was CD4+ T cells from PBMCs cultured without peptide, taken before COVID-19 vaccination. In DNA, the CDR3 is TGTGCCAGCAGTCCCGAACAGGCCCCGTGGACTGAAGCTTTCTTT. Translation: CASSPEQAPWTEAFF.